Sequencing of this TCR beta chain was carried out in a study of beta chain features in type 1 diabetes. Study-wide points: Patients with Type 1 diabetes showed moderately but significantly shorter TCRB CDR3s in all four CD4+ subsets.

Trimming took off 5 bases at V and 4 bases at J, with 9 bases between the two ends. The CDR3 runs to 12 residues. Germline CDR1 and CDR2: SEHNR and FQNEAQ (reference sequence). Isolated RNA was reverse transcribed in full, so expressed TCRB transcripts were sequenced. The table came from immunoSEQ multiplex PCR; TCRdb's copy has only in-frame clones and leaves some out. The table shows 630,000 or so clones, with roughly 13% occurring only once. About this clone itself: Its antigen is unknown.

Sorting that relied on CD45RO/CCR7/CD25/CD127/CD95/CD27 yielded CD4+ naive, central memory, regulatory and stem cell-like memory cells. The receptor comes from a man between 18 and 29 years old with type 1 diabetes. The sequencing input was naive CD4+ T cells from blood. The chain recombines TRBV7-9 with TRBJ2-7; D gene unclear. CDR3 region: CASSPPGYEQYF. CDR3 sequence (DNA): TGTGCCAGCAGCCCCCCCGGATACGAGCAGTACTTC. Using reference TRBV7-9 and TRBJ2-7 for the parts outside the CDR3, the full variable domain is DTGVSQNPRHKITKRGQNVTFRCDPISEHNRLYWYRQTLGQGPEFLTYFQNEAQLEKSRLLSDRFSAERPKGSFSTLEIQRTEQGDSAMYLCASSPPGYEQYFGPGTRLTVT.